This T cell receptor (beta chain) was identified in a study of CD8+ T cells in alopecia areata. Study conclusions and caveats: Lesional scalp, especially alopecia totalis/universalis, showed higher clonality than normal scalp.

Lesional scalp punch biopsies and peripheral blood were collected from alopecia areata patients. Using a FACSAria, the CD4+ and CD8+ T cells were sorted from the PBMCs. Extraction of RNA preceded its reverse transcription into cDNA, which served as the sequencing template. The data were produced by immunoSEQ multiplex PCR, yet TCRdb's version contains in-frame clones alone and is incomplete. The sample holds some 180,000 clones, roughly 65% seen once. The length of the CDR3 is 14 residues. Germline CDR1 reads WNHNN; CDR2 reads SYGVQD (reference sequence). Trimming removed 2 bases from V and 5 bases from J, with 12 bases in between. On this clone itself: As yet, its antigen is unknown.

This chain uses TRBV10-1 with TRBJ1-2; tentatively, D is TRBD1 (6 bases). The sample was CD4+ T cells sorted from blood, taken at week 0. The origin of this receptor is a human donor with alopecia areata. The DNA of the CDR3 is TGCGCCAGCAGTGAGGCAGGGGAAAATTATGGCTACACCTTC. Translated, it gives CASSEAGENYGYTF.